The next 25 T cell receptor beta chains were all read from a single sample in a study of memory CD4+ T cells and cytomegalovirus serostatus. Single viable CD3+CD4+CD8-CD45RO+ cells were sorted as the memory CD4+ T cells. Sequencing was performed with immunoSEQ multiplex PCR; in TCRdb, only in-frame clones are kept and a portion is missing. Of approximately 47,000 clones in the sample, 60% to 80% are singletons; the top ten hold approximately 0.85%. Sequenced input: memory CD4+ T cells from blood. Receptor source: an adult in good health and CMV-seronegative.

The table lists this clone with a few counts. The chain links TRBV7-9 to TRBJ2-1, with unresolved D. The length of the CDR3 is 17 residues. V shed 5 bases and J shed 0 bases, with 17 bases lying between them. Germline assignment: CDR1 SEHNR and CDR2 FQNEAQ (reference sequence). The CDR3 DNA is TGTGCCAGCAGCCTAATCCTCGGGTTCAGCTCCTACAATGAGCAGTTCTTC. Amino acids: CASSLILGFSSYNEQFF.

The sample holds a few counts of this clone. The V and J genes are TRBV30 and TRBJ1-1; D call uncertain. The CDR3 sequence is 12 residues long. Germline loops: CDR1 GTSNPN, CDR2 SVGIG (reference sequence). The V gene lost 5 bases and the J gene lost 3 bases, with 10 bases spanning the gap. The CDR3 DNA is TGTGCCTGGGATGGGCAGTACACTGAAGCTTTCTTT. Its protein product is CAWDGQYTEAFF.

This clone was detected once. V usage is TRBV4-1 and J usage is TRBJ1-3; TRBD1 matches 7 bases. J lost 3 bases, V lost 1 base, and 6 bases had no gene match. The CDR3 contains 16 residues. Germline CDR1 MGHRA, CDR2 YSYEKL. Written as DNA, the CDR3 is TGCGCCAGCAGCCAAGGCGAGGGGGCAAATGGAAACACCATATATTTT. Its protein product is CASSQGEGANGNTIYF.

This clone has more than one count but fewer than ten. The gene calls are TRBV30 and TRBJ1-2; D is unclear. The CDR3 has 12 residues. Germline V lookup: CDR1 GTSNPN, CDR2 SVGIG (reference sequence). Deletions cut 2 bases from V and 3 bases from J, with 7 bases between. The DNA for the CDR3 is TGTGCCTGGAGTCCCACATACTATGGCTACACCTTC. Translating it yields CAWSPTYYGYTF.

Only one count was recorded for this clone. CDR3 residues: CASSPSAVADTQYF. The CDR3 coding sequence is TGTGCCAGCAGCCCTTCGGCCGTAGCAGATACGCAGTATTTT. The chain carries TRBV7-2 and TRBJ2-3; D gene unclear. The CDR3 is made up of 14 amino acids. V lost 5 bases to trimming and J lost 4 bases, with 13 bases between them. Germline assignment: CDR1 SGHTA and CDR2 FQGNSA.

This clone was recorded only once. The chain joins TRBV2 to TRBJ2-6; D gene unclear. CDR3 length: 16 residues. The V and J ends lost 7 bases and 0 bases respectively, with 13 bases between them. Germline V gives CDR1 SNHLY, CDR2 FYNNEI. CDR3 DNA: TGTGCCAGCACTGTTTATGCATCCTCTGGGGCCAACGTCCTGACTTTC. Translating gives CASTVYASSGANVLTF.

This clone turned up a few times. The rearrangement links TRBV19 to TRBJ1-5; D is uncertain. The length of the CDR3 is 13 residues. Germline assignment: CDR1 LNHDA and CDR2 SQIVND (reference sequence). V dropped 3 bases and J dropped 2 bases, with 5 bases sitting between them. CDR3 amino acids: CASSMARNQPQHF. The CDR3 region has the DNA TGTGCCAGTAGTATGGCACGCAATCAGCCCCAGCATTTT. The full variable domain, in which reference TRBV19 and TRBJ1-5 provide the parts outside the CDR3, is DGGITQSPKYLFRKEGQNVTLSCEQNLNHDAMYWYRQDPGQGLRLIYYSQIVNDFQKGDIAEGYSVSREKKESFPLTVTSAQKNPTAFYLCASSMARNQPQHFGDGTRLSIL.

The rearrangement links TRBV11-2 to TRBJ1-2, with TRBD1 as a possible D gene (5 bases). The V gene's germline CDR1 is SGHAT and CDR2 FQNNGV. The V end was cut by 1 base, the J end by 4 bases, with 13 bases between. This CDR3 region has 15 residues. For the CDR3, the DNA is TGTGCCAGCAGCTTAGGGGGCAGGATAACCTATGGCTACACCTTC. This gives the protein CASSLGGRITYGYTF.

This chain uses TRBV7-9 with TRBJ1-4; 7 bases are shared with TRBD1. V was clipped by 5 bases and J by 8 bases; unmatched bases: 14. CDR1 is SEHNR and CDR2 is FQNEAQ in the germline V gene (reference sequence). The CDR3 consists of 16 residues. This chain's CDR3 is CASSTHRQGRREKLFF. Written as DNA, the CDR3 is TGTGCCAGCAGCACGCACCGACAGGGAAGACGCGAAAAACTGTTTTTT.

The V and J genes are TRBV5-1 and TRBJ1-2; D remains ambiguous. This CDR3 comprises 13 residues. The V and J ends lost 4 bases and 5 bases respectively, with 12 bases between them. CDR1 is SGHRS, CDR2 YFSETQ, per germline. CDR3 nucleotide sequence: TGCGCCAGCAGCGTGGAATCGGGGTATGGCTACACCTTC. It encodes CASSVESGYGYTF.

The CDR3 region is CASSYSTAGSGEKLFF. The DNA of the CDR3 is TGTGCCAGCAGTTACTCGACCGCAGGGAGCGGTGAAAAACTGTTTTTT. The rearrangement joins TRBV6-5 to TRBJ1-4; D is possibly TRBD1 (5 bases). CDR3 length equals 16 residues. Germline loops: CDR1 MNHEY, CDR2 SVGAGI. The V gene lost 0 bases and the J gene lost 7 bases, with 15 bases spanning the gap.

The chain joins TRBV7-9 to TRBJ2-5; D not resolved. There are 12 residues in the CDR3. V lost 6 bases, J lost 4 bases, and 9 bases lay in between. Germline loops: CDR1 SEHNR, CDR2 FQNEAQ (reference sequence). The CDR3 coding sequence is TGTGCCAGCAGACCTGACGGAGAGACCCAGTACTTC. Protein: CASRPDGETQYF. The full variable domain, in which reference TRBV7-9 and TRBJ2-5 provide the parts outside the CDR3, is DTGVSQNPRHKITKRGQNVTFRCDPISEHNRLYWYRQTLGQGPEFLTYFQNEAQLEKSRLLSDRFSAERPKGSFSTLEIQRTEQGDSAMYLCASRPDGETQYFGPGTRLLVL.

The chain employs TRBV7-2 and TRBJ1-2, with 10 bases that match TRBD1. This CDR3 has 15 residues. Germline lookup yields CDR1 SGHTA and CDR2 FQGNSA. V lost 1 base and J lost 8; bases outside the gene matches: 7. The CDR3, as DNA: TGTGCCAGCAGCTTAGACTTAGGGACAGGGGTGGGCTACACCTTC. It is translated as CASSLDLGTGVGYTF.

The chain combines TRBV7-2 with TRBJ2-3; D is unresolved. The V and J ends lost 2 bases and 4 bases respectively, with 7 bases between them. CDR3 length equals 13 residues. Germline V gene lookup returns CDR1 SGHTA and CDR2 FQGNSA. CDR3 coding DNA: TGTGCCAGCAGCTTATCGGCGGCAGATACGCAGTATTTT. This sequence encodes CASSLSAADTQYF.

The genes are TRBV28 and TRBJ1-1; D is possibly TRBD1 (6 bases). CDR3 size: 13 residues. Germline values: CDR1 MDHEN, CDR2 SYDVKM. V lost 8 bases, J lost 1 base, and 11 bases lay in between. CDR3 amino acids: CASQGSGNTEAFF. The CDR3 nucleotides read TGTGCCAGCCAGGGGAGCGGGAACACTGAAGCTTTCTTT.

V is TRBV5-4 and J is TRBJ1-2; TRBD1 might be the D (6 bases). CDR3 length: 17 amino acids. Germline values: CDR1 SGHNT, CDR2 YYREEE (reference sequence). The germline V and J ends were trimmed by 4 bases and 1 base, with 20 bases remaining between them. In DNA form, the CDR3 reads TGTGCCAGCAGCCCGACGGGGGGGCTGATCCATAACTATGGCTACACCTTC. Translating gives CASSPTGGLIHNYGYTF.

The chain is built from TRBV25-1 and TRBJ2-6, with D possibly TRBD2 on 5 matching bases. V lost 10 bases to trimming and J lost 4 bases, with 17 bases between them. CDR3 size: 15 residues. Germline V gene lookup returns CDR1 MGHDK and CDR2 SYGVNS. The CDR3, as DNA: TGTGCCACCTCCTTTCGGGGAGCGGGGGCCAACGTCCTGACTTTC. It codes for CATSFRGAGANVLTF.

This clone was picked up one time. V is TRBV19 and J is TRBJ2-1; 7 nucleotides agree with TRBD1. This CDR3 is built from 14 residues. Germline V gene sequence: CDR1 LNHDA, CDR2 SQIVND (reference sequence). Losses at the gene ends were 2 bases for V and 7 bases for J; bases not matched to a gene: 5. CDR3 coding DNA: TGTGCCAGTAGTATAAGACAGGGATGGAATGAGCAGTTCTTC. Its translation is CASSIRQGWNEQFF.

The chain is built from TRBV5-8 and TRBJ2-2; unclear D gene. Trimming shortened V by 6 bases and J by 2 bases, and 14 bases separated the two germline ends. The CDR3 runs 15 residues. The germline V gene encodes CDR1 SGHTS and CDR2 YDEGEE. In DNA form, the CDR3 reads TGTGCCAGCACCCTGGGCAGACCAAACACCGGGGAGCTGTTTTTT. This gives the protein CASTLGRPNTGELFF.

CDR3 residues: CASSESSGGVYNEQFF. The CDR3 region has the DNA TGTGCCAGCAGCGAATCTAGCGGGGGGGTCTACAATGAGCAGTTCTTC. This chain uses TRBV7-3 with TRBJ2-1; the match to TRBD2 covers 12 bases. V shed 5 bases, J shed 3 bases, and the junction held 5 bases outside the gene matches. This CDR3 has 16 residues. Looked up from germline, CDR1 is SGHTA and CDR2 is FQGTGA.

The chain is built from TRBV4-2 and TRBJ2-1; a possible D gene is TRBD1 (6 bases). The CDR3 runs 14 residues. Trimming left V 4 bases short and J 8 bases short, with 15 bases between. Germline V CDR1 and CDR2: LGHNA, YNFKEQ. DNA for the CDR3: TGTGCCAGCAGCCGGGAGCAGGGGACCCATGAGCAGTTCTTC. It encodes CASSREQGTHEQFF.

CDR3 nucleotides: TGTGCCAGCAGTTACTACAGGGGGGAGCAGCCCCAGCATTTT. As protein: CASSYYRGEQPQHF. This chain joins TRBV6-6 and TRBJ1-5; 8 bases align to TRBD1. From germline, CDR1 is MNHNY and CDR2 SVGAGI (reference sequence). V lost 1 base and J lost 7; bases outside the gene matches: 3. This CDR3 contains 14 residues.

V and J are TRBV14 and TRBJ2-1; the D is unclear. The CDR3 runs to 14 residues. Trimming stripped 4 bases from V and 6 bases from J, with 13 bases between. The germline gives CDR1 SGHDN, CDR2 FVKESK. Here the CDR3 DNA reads TGTGCCAGCAGCCCCCTTACCACAAGCAATGAGCAGTTCTTC. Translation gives CASSPLTTSNEQFF.

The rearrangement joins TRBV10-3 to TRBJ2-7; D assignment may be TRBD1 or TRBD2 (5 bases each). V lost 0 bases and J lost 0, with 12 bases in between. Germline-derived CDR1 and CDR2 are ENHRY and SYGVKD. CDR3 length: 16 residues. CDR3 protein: CAISESWDPSSYEQYF. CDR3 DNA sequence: TGTGCCATCAGTGAGTCCTGGGACCCTAGCTCCTACGAGCAGTACTTC.

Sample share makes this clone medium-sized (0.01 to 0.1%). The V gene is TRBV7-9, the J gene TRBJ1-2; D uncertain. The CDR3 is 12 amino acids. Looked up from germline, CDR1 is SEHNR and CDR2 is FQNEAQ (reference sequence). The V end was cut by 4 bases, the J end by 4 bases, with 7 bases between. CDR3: CASSYHSYGYTF. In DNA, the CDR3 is TGTGCCAGCAGCTACCACAGCTATGGCTACACCTTC.